Shown below are 26 T cell receptor beta chains from a single sample sequenced in a study of blood T cells in healthy people across ages (dated by TCRdb to 2014 to 2015). Receptor libraries were prepared by 5' RACE. TCRdb lists the instrument as Illumina HiSeq 2500. The second PCR ran for about 6 to 11 cycles and used a J-beta primer mix along with a sample-barcoded 5' primer. TCRdb handled the public reads itself, with Q25 trimming in fastp and clone calling in MiXCR, and kept productive beta chains. Rows are unified per CDR3 protein, each entry keeping the most common DNA and genes. For this sample there are about a million distinct CDR3 sequences; roughly half appear just once. Of the sample, about 22% is held by the ten largest clones. The sample taken for sequencing was blood. These receptors came from a woman aged 55-69 years in good health.

The V call is TRBV20-1, the J call TRBJ1-4, with 7 bases that match TRBD1. The ends lost 6 bases at V and 5 bases at J; junction bases unmatched: 6. Germline V lookup: CDR1 DFQATT, CDR2 SNEGSKA (reference sequence). The CDR3 length is 13 residues. CDR3 in amino acids: CSAAPGQNEKLFF. Here the CDR3 DNA reads TGCAGTGCAGCTCCGGGACAGAATGAAAAACTGTTTTTT.

The chain carries TRBV4-1 and TRBJ2-7, with D uncertain. This CDR3 region has 14 residues. V lost 0 bases, J lost 3 bases, and 9 bases lay in between. Germline assignment: CDR1 MGHRA and CDR2 YSYEKL. Written as DNA, the CDR3 is TGCGCCAGCAGCCAAGATGTGGGCATCTACGAGCAGTACTTC. This translates into CASSQDVGIYEQYF.

The rearrangement uses TRBV12-3 or TRBV12-4 and TRBJ2-3; maybe TRBD1 (5 bases). Deletions cut 6 bases from V and 3 bases from J, with 16 bases between. CDR3 size: 15 residues. This CDR3 is CASRYFRVRTDTQYF. CDR3 DNA sequence: TGTGCCAGCAGATACTTCAGGGTCCGTACAGATACGCAGTATTTT.

The chain links TRBV25-1 to TRBJ2-5; D possibly uses TRBD1 or TRBD2 (5 bases each). The V end lost 3 bases, the J end lost 1 base, and 9 bases lay between the germline ends. The CDR3 extends over 14 amino acids. Per the germline V gene, CDR1 is MGHDK and CDR2 is SYGVNS. The CDR3 protein is CASSDGTLQETQYF. In nucleotides, the CDR3 is TGTGCCAGCAGTGATGGGACCCTCCAAGAGACCCAGTACTTC.

Details on this clonotype: A single base separates this from a much larger clone, so it may be a read error. The V and J genes are TRBV4-1 and TRBJ2-5; 7 nucleotides align to TRBD2. The germline V gene encodes CDR1 MGHRA and CDR2 YSYEKL. The CDR3 is 15 residues long. After removal of 4 bases from V and 11 bases from J, the junction contained 16 bases not matched to a gene. The CDR3 nucleotides are TGCGCCAGCAGCCCCCGAGCTAGCGGATACAATGAGCAGTACTTC. Its protein product is CASSPRASGYNEQYF.

This clonotype was found many times. This rearrangement joins TRBV2 to TRBJ2-5; no clear D. Germline-derived CDR1 and CDR2 are SNHLY and FYNNEI. Trimming left V 8 bases short and J 5 bases short, with 12 bases between. The CDR3 extends over 12 amino acids. This chain's CDR3 is CASEVVRETQYF. DNA of the CDR3: TGTGCCAGCGAGGTCGTCCGGGAGACCCAGTACTTC. Full variable domain (missing parts from reference TRBV2 and TRBJ2-5): EPEVTQTPSHQVTQMGQEVILRCVPISNHLYFYWYRQILGQKVEFLVSFYNNEISEKSEIFDDQFSVERPDGSNFTLKIRSTKLEDSAMYFCASEVVRETQYFGPGTRLLVL.

V and J are TRBV6-5 and TRBJ1-5; 8 nucleotides match TRBD1. This CDR3 is 15 amino acids long. Germline loops: CDR1 MNHEY, CDR2 SVGAGI. Trimming removed 6 bases from V and 5 bases from J; junction bases left unmatched: 9. CDR3 sequence: CASSTIGTGDQPQHF. CDR3 sequence (DNA): TGTGCCAGCAGCACCATCGGGACAGGTGATCAGCCCCAGCATTTT.

V is TRBV5-1 and J is TRBJ2-7, with TRBD1 matching 7 bases. The CDR3 contains 14 residues. Germline V lookup: CDR1 SGHRS, CDR2 YFSETQ. Trimming at V came to 4 bases and at J to 4 bases, leaving 8 bases not matched to a gene. CDR3 nucleotides: TGCGCCAGCAGCATTGGGACAGCCGGTTACGAGCAGTACTTC. It translates to CASSIGTAGYEQYF.

J is TRBJ1-4 and V is TRBV9; D is unresolved. The CDR3 sequence is 14 residues long. Germline CDR1 SGDLS, CDR2 YYNGEE. Trimming removed 0 bases at V and 6 bases at J, with 9 bases between. CDR3 nucleotide sequence: TGTGCCAGCAGCGTAGATAGCACGCATGAAAAACTGTTTTTT. Translating gives CASSVDSTHEKLFF.

The chain links TRBV6-5 to TRBJ2-5, with TRBD2 matching 9 bases. J was trimmed by 4 bases and V by 5 bases; bases with no gene match: 5. CDR1 and CDR2 from the germline V gene are MNHEY and SVGAGI. The CDR3 loop spans 14 amino acids. The CDR3 protein is CASSAGGRGETQYF. Here the CDR3 DNA reads TGTGCCAGCAGTGCGGGAGGGCGGGGAGAGACCCAGTACTTC.

This clonotype was found once. This chain connects TRBV29-1 to TRBJ2-1; D remains unclear. Per germline, CDR1 SQVTM and CDR2 ANQGSEA. The CDR3 totals 11 residues. CDR3 amino acids: CNGEVGHEQFF. The CDR3 coding sequence is TGCAACGGTGAGGTTGGACATGAGCAGTTCTTC.

The table lists this clonotype with a few counts. This chain links TRBV20-1 with TRBJ2-7; 7 nucleotides match TRBD2. Germline CDR1 reads DFQATT; CDR2 reads SNEGSKA (reference sequence). The CDR3 is 13 residues long. Here the CDR3 DNA reads TGCAGCTCCCGGAAGCGGGACTCCTACGAGCAGTACTTC. Its protein product is CSSRKRDSYEQYF.

The chain is built from TRBV20-1 and TRBJ2-7; the match to TRBD2 covers 10 bases. The CDR3 has 19 amino acids. V dropped 3 bases and J dropped 4; count of bases not matched to a gene: 21. Germline CDR1 and CDR2: DFQATT and SNEGSKA (reference sequence). The CDR3 nucleotides read TGCAGTGCTAGTGGGTTCGGGCTAGCGGGAGTTGGTAATCTATACGAGCAGTACTTC. Its protein product is CSASGFGLAGVGNLYEQYF.

The chain combines TRBV20-1 with TRBJ2-1; 9 positions agree with TRBD1. The J segment lost 4 bases and the V segment lost 5 bases, leaving 6 bases of the junction unmatched. CDR3 length: 14 amino acids. Per germline, CDR1 DFQATT and CDR2 SNEGSKA (reference sequence). The CDR3 sequence is CSAGGQGGYNEQFF. The CDR3 nucleotides are TGCAGTGCTGGGGGACAGGGCGGGTACAATGAGCAGTTCTTC.

The rearrangement links TRBV9 to TRBJ2-1, with D perhaps matching TRBD2 (5 bases). V was clipped by 4 bases and J by 0 bases, with 14 bases between them. There are 16 residues in the CDR3. CDR1 SGDLS and CDR2 YYNGEE come from the germline V gene. The CDR3 DNA reads TGTGCCAGCAGCCCCCAGCTAGCCCTCTCCTACAATGAGCAGTTCTTC. Its protein is CASSPQLALSYNEQFF.

The genes are TRBV25-1 and TRBJ1-1, with D unresolved. The V end was cut by 5 bases, the J end by 5 bases, with 9 bases between. Germline V CDR1 and CDR2: MGHDK, SYGVNS. The CDR3 is made up of 12 amino acids. The CDR3 spells CASSIAGTEAFF. The CDR3 region has the DNA TGTGCCAGCAGTATAGCGGGGACTGAAGCTTTCTTT. Using reference TRBV25-1 and TRBJ1-1 for the parts outside the CDR3, the full variable domain is EADIYQTPRYLVIGTGKKITLECSQTMGHDKMYWYQQDPGMELHLIHYSYGVNSTEKGDLSSESTVSRIRTEHFPLTLESARPSHTSQYLCASSIAGTEAFFGQGTRLTVV.

The chain uses TRBV2 and TRBJ2-5; D remains unclear. The V gene lost 7 bases and the J gene lost 1 base, with 19 bases spanning the gap. This CDR3 comprises 16 residues. CDR1 is SNHLY, CDR2 FYNNEI, per germline. The DNA of the CDR3 is TGTGCCAGCATAGGTTCCCCAGGAGCTTCCCAAGAGACCCAGTACTTC. The encoded protein is CASIGSPGASQETQYF.

This clonotype has only a few counts. The chain recombines TRBV27 with TRBJ2-6, with 7 nucleotides matching TRBD1. The CDR3 contains 13 residues. Looked up from germline, CDR1 is MNHEY and CDR2 is SMNVEV (reference sequence). Trimming cost V 9 bases and J 2 bases; bases outside gene matches: 1. In DNA form, the CDR3 reads TGTGCCAGTACAGGGGCTGGGGCCAACGTCCTGACTTTC. Protein: CASTGAGANVLTF.

This clonotype was seen a few times. The chain combines TRBV27 with TRBJ1-6, with D possibly TRBD1 on 5 matching bases. The CDR3 extends over 14 amino acids. Trimming shortened V by 6 bases and J by 7 bases, and 13 bases separated the two germline ends. The germline CDR1 and CDR2 sequences are MNHEY and SMNVEV (reference sequence). This CDR3 reads CASSYARGNSPLHF. DNA for the CDR3: TGTGCCAGCAGCTACGCCCGGGGGAATTCACCCCTCCACTTT.

The V call is TRBV7-9, the J call TRBJ2-5; 7 bases line up with TRBD1. The ends lost 5 bases at V and 11 bases at J; junction bases unmatched: 17. The germline V gene has CDR1 SEHNR and CDR2 FQNEAQ (reference sequence). CDR3 length equals 15 residues. DNA for the CDR3: TGTGCCAGCAGCCCCCACGCAGGGGGAGTAGAGGAGCAGTACTTC. It translates to CASSPHAGGVEEQYF. The variable domain in full, with the rest retrieved from reference TRBV7-9 and TRBJ2-5, is DTGVSQNPRHKITKRGQNVTFRCDPISEHNRLYWYRQTLGQGPEFLTYFQNEAQLEKSRLLSDRFSAERPKGSFSTLEIQRTEQGDSAMYLCASSPHAGGVEEQYFGPGTRLLVL.

CDR3 residues: CASKVTSEPSYNEQFF. CDR3 coding DNA: TGTGCCAGTAAGGTCACTAGCGAACCATCCTACAATGAGCAGTTCTTC. J is TRBJ2-1 and V is TRBV19, with 7 bases that match TRBD2. Per germline, CDR1 LNHDA and CDR2 SQIVND (reference sequence). The CDR3 is 16 residues long. Unmatched junction bases numbered 10, after V lost 7 bases and J lost 1 base.

The chain is built from TRBV4-2 and TRBJ1-1; D gene unclear. V lost 0 bases, J lost 12 bases, and 14 bases lay in between. CDR1 and CDR2 from the germline V gene are LGHNA and YNFKEQ. The length of the CDR3 is 13 residues. CDR3 in amino acids: CASSQDRERSSFF. The CDR3, as DNA: TGTGCCAGCAGCCAAGATAGGGAGAGAAGTTCTTTCTTT.

The V call is TRBV20-1, the J call TRBJ2-7; 8 bases are shared with TRBD2. Germline V lookup: CDR1 DFQATT, CDR2 SNEGSKA (reference sequence). The CDR3 has 15 residues. V was pared by 0 bases and J by 3 bases, with 7 bases of the junction left unmatched. CDR3 region: CSARDSAGAHYEQYF. CDR3 bases: TGCAGTGCTAGAGACTCAGCGGGAGCCCACTACGAGCAGTACTTC.

This clonotype was found a few times. The V and J genes are TRBV10-3 and TRBJ2-7; 9 bases are shared with TRBD2. Germline assignment: CDR1 ENHRY and CDR2 SYGVKD. Trimming at V came to 0 bases and at J to 3 bases, leaving 3 bases not matched to a gene. The CDR3 is 15 amino acids. CDR3 in DNA: TGTGCCATCAGTGAGTCGGGACTAGCCCTCTACGAGCAGTACTTC. It codes for CAISESGLALYEQYF.

The CDR3 region is CASTFGRASGSYNEQFF. Written as DNA, the CDR3 is TGTGCCAGCACCTTCGGGCGAGCTAGCGGCTCCTACAATGAGCAGTTCTTC. The V gene is TRBV12-3 or TRBV12-4, the J gene TRBJ2-1; 7 bases line up with TRBD2. This CDR3 has 17 residues. The junction had 12 bases not matched to a gene; V was cut back by 7 bases and J by 0 bases.

This chain uses TRBV20-1 with TRBJ1-5, with a possible D match to TRBD1 (6 bases). The CDR3 has 14 residues. Germline CDR1 is DFQATT and CDR2 is SNEGSKA (reference sequence). Trimming stripped 3 bases from V and 5 bases from J, with 14 bases between. The CDR3 DNA follows: TGCAGTGCTAGCCGCGGACAGCGAGATCAGCCCCAGCATTTT. It codes for CSASRGQRDQPQHF.